This T cell receptor beta chain was captured by sequencing in a study of shared clonotypes between healthy human individuals. Assay: immunoSEQ multiplex PCR; the TCRdb copy retains only in-frame clones and omits some. The repertoire holds around 2.3 million clones, with more than 90% as singletons. This CDR3 comprises 16 residues. Between the trimmed V and J ends, which lost 0 bases and 2 bases, there was a span of 8 bases. Germline V lookup: CDR1 SNHLY, CDR2 FYNNEI. This clone was picked up one time. This receptor was identified in a man younger than 35 in good health. The chain uses TRBV2 and TRBJ1-6; D possibly corresponds to TRBD1 (6 bases). Source material: naive CD4+ T cells sorted from blood. As for subset: CD45RA+ positively selected. This chain's CDR3 is CASSEAGGPYNSPLHF. As DNA, the CDR3 is TGTGCCAGCAGTGAAGCGGGGGGCCCCTATAATTCACCCCTCCACTTT. Filled out from reference TRBV2 and TRBJ1-6, the complete variable domain reads EPEVTQTPSHQVTQMGQEVILRCVPISNHLYFYWYRQILGQKVEFLVSFYNNEISEKSEIFDDQFSVERPDGSNFTLKIRSTKLEDSAMYFCASSEAGGPYNSPLHFGNGTRLTVT.